The clone carrying this T cell receptor (beta chain) has just a few counts. The antigen is undetermined. TCR beta cDNA libraries included unique molecular identifiers. MiXCR, run by TCRdb on the PCR reads, gives a single entry per CDR3 protein. The data show about 430,000 distinct CDR3 sequences, 30% to 40% seen once. The CDR3 spans 12 residues. The germline V gene has CDR1 SGHVS and CDR2 FNYEAQ. This sample was included in a study of post-analysis software for immune sequencing data. General study results and limits: For normalized Chao1 diversity, multiple sclerosis patients scored significantly lower than controls did. Co-batched samples clustered tightly together by F measure. Patients used several TRBV segments, including TRBV5-6, TRBV5-1 and TRBV20-1, more often than controls.

The material sequenced was blood. This TCR derives from a girl aged 2 to 10 with multiple sclerosis. V is TRBV7-6 and J is TRBJ2-5; D remains unclear. The DNA end is more similar to TRBJ2-7, so the J call may be wrong. CDR3 protein: CASSLLPDEQYF. The CDR3 DNA sequence: TGTGCCAGCAGCTTACTTCCCGACGAGCAGTACTTC.